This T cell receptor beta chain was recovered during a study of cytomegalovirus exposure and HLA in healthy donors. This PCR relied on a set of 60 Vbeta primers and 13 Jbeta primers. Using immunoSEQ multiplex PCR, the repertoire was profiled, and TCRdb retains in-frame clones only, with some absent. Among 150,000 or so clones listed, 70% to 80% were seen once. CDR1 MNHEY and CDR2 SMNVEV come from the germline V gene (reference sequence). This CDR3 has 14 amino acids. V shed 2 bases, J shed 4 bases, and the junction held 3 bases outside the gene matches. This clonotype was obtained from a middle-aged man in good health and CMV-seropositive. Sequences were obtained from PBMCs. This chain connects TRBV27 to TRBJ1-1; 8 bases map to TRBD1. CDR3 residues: CASSLGTGFTEAFF. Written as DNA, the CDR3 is TGTGCCAGCAGTTTAGGGACAGGTTTCACTGAAGCTTTCTTT.